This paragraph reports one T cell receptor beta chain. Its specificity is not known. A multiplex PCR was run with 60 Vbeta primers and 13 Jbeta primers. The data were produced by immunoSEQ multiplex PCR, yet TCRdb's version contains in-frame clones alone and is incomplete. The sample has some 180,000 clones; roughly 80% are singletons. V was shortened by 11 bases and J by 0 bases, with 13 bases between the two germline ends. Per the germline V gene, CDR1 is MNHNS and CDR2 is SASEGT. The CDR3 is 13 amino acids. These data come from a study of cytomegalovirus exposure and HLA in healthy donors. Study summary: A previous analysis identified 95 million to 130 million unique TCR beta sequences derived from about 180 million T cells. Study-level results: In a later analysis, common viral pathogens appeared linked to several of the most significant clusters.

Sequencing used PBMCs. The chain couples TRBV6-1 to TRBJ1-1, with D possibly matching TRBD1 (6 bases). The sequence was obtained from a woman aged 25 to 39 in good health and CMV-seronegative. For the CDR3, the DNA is TGTGCCGTGGGGACATATATGAACACTGAAGCTTTCTTT. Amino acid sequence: CAVGTYMNTEAFF.